This TCR beta chain was found in a study of OX40 agonist ivuxolimab in advanced cancers. TCRdb's copy holds only in-frame clones and misses some; the assay was immunoSEQ multiplex PCR. The sample records about 61,000 clones, 92% being singletons. Blood specimens came from baseline, cycle 4 day 1, and cycle 7 day 1. The ends were cut back, 0 bases at V and 3 bases at J, with 6 bases in the middle. This CDR3 spans 13 amino acids. CDR1 LGHNA and CDR2 YSLEER come from the germline V gene. This clone was detected only once. Within the sample, other DNA sequences also encode this same CDR3. The clonotype was recovered from an adult with an advanced solid tumor such as melanoma, head and neck, liver or kidney cancer. The sample was CD4+ or CD8+ T cells sorted from blood, taken in a trial of the OX40 agonist ivuxolimab. V usage is TRBV4-3 and J usage is TRBJ2-7; tentatively, D is TRBD1 or TRBD2 (5 bases each). The CDR3 coding sequence is TGCGCCAGCAGCCAAGATGGGGGCTACGAGCAGTACTTC. It encodes CASSQDGGYEQYF.